Listed here are 21 T cell receptor beta chains from one sample, sequenced in a study of T cell responses to AZD1222 COVID-19 vaccine. Libraries were prepared by immunoSEQ multiplex PCR; TCRdb keeps only in-frame clonotypes and omits some of them. Of 150,000 to 200,000 clones detected, approximately 90% appear once; the ten largest clones hold approximately 0.98%. The sample here was peripheral blood, taken 28 days after the second AZD1222 dose. The receptors come from an adult who received the AZD1222 COVID-19 vaccine.

V gene TRBV5-1 combines with J gene TRBJ2-2; D gene uncertain. This CDR3 spans 14 amino acids. Germline V gives CDR1 SGHRS, CDR2 YFSETQ. V gave up 5 bases and J gave up 6 bases, with 14 bases separating them. The CDR3 DNA reads TGCGCCAGCAGGGGTCCGGCGATGGCCGGGGAGCTGTTTTTT. It is translated as CASRGPAMAGELFF.

V usage is TRBV23-1 and J usage is TRBJ1-2; the D gene is possibly TRBD1 (5 bases). TRBV23-1 is known as an ORF, though its function is uncertain. The CDR3 runs 12 residues. V lost 3 bases, J lost 5 bases, and 7 bases lay in between. CDR3 sequence: CASSHRAYGYTF. The DNA for the CDR3 is TGCGCCAGCAGTCACAGGGCTTATGGCTACACCTTC.

The CDR3 sequence is CASSPLVGNTEAFF. The CDR3 nucleotides read TGTGCCAGCAGCCCCCTCGTCGGGAACACTGAAGCTTTCTTT. V gene TRBV7-2 combines with J gene TRBJ1-1, with D hard to call. Germline lookup yields CDR1 SGHTA and CDR2 FQGNSA. There are 14 residues in the CDR3. V was cut by 5 bases and J by 1 base, with 11 bases left in between.

The chain couples TRBV6-5 to TRBJ1-1; tentatively, D is TRBD1 (6 bases). Germline CDR1 MNHEY, CDR2 SVGAGI. The CDR3 runs to 15 residues. Trimming cost V 0 bases and J 3 bases, with 11 bases left between them. CDR3 DNA: TGTGCCAGCAGTTACTCAGGGGGAGGGTACACTGAAGCTTTCTTT. Amino acid sequence: CASSYSGGGYTEAFF.

This clone was recorded only once. The gene calls are TRBV6-2 or TRBV6-3 and TRBJ1-2; the D is unclear. The CDR3 loop spans 13 amino acids. CDR1 and CDR2 from the germline V gene are MNHEY and SVGEGT. The V gene lost 2 bases and the J gene lost 7 bases, with 11 bases spanning the gap. The CDR3: CASSYSAVPGYTF. CDR3 in DNA: TGTGCCAGCAGTTACAGTGCGGTCCCTGGCTACACCTTC.

The chain carries TRBV30 and TRBJ2-5; D possibly corresponds to TRBD1 (6 bases). Germline assignment: CDR1 GTSNPN and CDR2 SVGIG (reference sequence). Trimming removed 8 bases from V and 4 bases from J, with 17 bases in between. The CDR3 sequence is 13 residues long. This CDR3 reads CAGNRGGPETQYF. DNA of the CDR3: TGTGCCGGGAACAGAGGGGGTCCAGAGACCCAGTACTTC.

CDR3 bases: TGTGCCAGCAGCACCTCCGGGACAGGGGTAAATGAGCAGTTCTTC. Translated, it gives CASSTSGTGVNEQFF. The J gene is TRBJ2-1, the V gene TRBV9; the match to TRBD1 covers 10 bases. This CDR3 contains 15 residues. The germline V gene has CDR1 SGDLS and CDR2 YYNGEE. V dropped 4 bases and J dropped 7; count of bases not matched to a gene: 8.

This rearrangement joins TRBV6-5 to TRBJ1-6, with D possibly matching TRBD1 (5 bases). Germline CDR1 reads MNHEY; CDR2 reads SVGAGI. Trimming cost V 2 bases and J 9 bases, with 14 bases left between them. The CDR3 spans 15 residues. CDR3 amino acids: CASSYLGTGGSPLHF. Written as DNA, the CDR3 is TGTGCCAGCAGTTACCTCGGGACCGGCGGTTCACCCCTCCACTTT.

This rearrangement joins TRBV12-3 or TRBV12-4 to TRBJ1-1; 7 bases fit TRBD1. With 3 bases clipped from V and 6 bases from J, the junction kept 4 bases outside the gene matches. The CDR3 length is 13 residues. As DNA, the CDR3 is TGTGCCAGCAGTTTCGCGACAGGGTCTGAAGCTTTCTTT. Encoded protein: CASSFATGSEAFF.

On this clone itself: Other DNA sequences in the same sample also yield this CDR3. The chain combines TRBV5-1 with TRBJ2-2; D remains unclear. The germline gives CDR1 SGHRS, CDR2 YFSETQ. V was clipped by 0 bases and J by 1 base, with 4 bases between them. The CDR3 consists of 14 residues. The CDR3 here is CASSLGRNTGELFF. CDR3 DNA: TGCGCCAGCAGCTTGGGGAGGAACACCGGGGAGCTGTTTTTT.

The chain combines TRBV6-5 with TRBJ1-4; weak D call: TRBD1 (6 bases). Germline V gene lookup returns CDR1 MNHEY and CDR2 SVGAGI. V was pared by 5 bases and J by 13 bases, with 20 bases between. CDR3 size: 14 residues. The CDR3 nucleotides read TGTGCCAGCAGTCCTACGACAGGTTCCCAGGTACTGTTTTTT. The encoded protein is CASSPTTGSQVLFF.

The rearrangement uses TRBV2 and TRBJ1-1, with TRBD1 as a possible D gene (5 bases). The CDR3 runs 13 residues. The V gene lost 6 bases and the J gene lost 8 bases, with 16 bases spanning the gap. The germline CDR1 and CDR2 sequences are SNHLY and FYNNEI. This CDR3 is CASSMGPQREAFF. For the CDR3, the DNA is TGTGCCAGCAGCATGGGGCCACAAAGGGAAGCTTTCTTT. The full variable domain, in which reference TRBV2 and TRBJ1-1 provide the parts outside the CDR3, is EPEVTQTPSHQVTQMGQEVILRCVPISNHLYFYWYRQILGQKVEFLVSFYNNEISEKSEIFDDQFSVERPDGSNFTLKIRSTKLEDSAMYFCASSMGPQREAFFGQGTRLTVV.

Remarks on this clone: Germline is not matched at one junction end, which may reflect a read error. V usage is TRBV2 and J usage is TRBJ2-7; 7 bases are shared with TRBD2. CDR1 is SNHLY and CDR2 is FYNNEI in the germline V gene. This CDR3 is 12 amino acids long. The CDR3 reads CANGRDAYEQYF. The CDR3, as DNA: TGCGCTAATGGGAGGGATGCCTACGAGCAGTACTTC. Full variable domain (missing parts from reference TRBV2 and TRBJ2-7): EPEVTQTPSHQVTQMGQEVILRCVPISNHLYFYWYRQILGQKVEFLVSFYNNEISEKSEIFDDQFSVERPDGSNFTLKIRSTKLEDSAMYFCANGRDAYEQYFGPGTRLTVT.

This chain connects TRBV20-1 to TRBJ1-2; D gene uncertain. Germline lookup yields CDR1 DFQATT and CDR2 SNEGSKA (reference sequence). There are 11 residues in the CDR3. V was pared by 7 bases and J by 4 bases, with 10 bases between. The CDR3 nucleotides are TGCAGTGAGGAGGAGCCCTATGGCTACACCTTC. Amino acids: CSEEEPYGYTF.

The V and J genes are TRBV14 and TRBJ2-5; 9 positions match TRBD2. Looked up from germline, CDR1 is SGHDN and CDR2 is FVKESK. The length of the CDR3 is 16 residues. The trim removed 4 bases at V and 2 bases at J, leaving 8 bases unmatched. The CDR3 here is CASSRMLAGGQETQYF. CDR3 in DNA: TGTGCCAGCAGCCGCATGCTGGCGGGGGGGCAAGAGACCCAGTACTTC.

This chain uses TRBV6-5 with TRBJ2-2; D unclear. CDR3 length equals 15 residues. V lost 2 bases to trimming and J lost 3 bases, with 10 bases between them. Germline V gene sequence: CDR1 MNHEY, CDR2 SVGAGI. CDR3 amino acids: CASSYAAVYTGELFF. CDR3 nucleotides: TGTGCCAGCAGTTACGCCGCCGTATACACCGGGGAGCTGTTTTTT.

CDR3 nucleotides: TGTGCCAGCAGCTACGACAGGGATCCCCGAACGGAGACCCAGTACTTC. The encoded protein is CASSYDRDPRTETQYF. The chain recombines TRBV9 with TRBJ2-5, with TRBD1 identical over 7 bases. Germline CDR1 reads SGDLS; CDR2 reads YYNGEE. The CDR3 length is 16 residues. V lost 4 bases and J lost 5; bases outside the gene matches: 14.

The rearrangement joins TRBV9 to TRBJ2-2, with D unresolved. The germline V gene has CDR1 SGDLS and CDR2 YYNGEE. The length of the CDR3 is 15 residues. V lost 0 bases to trimming and J lost 1 base, with 7 bases between them. CDR3 loop: CASSVAWVNTGELFF. The CDR3 coding sequence is TGTGCCAGCAGCGTAGCATGGGTGAACACCGGGGAGCTGTTTTTT. The full variable domain, in which reference TRBV9 and TRBJ2-2 provide the parts outside the CDR3, is DSGVTQTPKHLITATGQRVTLRCSPRSGDLSVYWYQQSLDQGLQFLIQYYNGEERAKGNILERFSAQQFPDLHSELNLSSLELGDSALYFCASSVAWVNTGELFFGEGSRLTVL.

In this sample, this clone turned up once. The chain couples TRBV5-6 to TRBJ1-5, with 10 bases matching TRBD1. The CDR3 length is 15 residues. Germline lookup yields CDR1 SGHDT and CDR2 YYEEEE. The V gene end was trimmed by 4 bases and the J gene end by 7 bases; junction bases not matched to a gene: 8. CDR3: CASSRGQGVEQPQHF. CDR3 nucleotide sequence: TGTGCCAGCAGCCGAGGACAGGGGGTGGAACAGCCCCAGCATTTT.

The chain recombines TRBV11-2 with TRBJ1-3; no definite D call. Trimming shortened V by 0 bases and J by 0 bases, and 3 bases separated the two germline ends. The CDR3 length is 14 residues. Germline lookup yields CDR1 SGHAT and CDR2 FQNNGV. CDR3 region: CASSLDSSGNTIYF. In nucleotides, the CDR3 is TGTGCCAGCAGCTTAGACAGCTCTGGAAACACCATATATTTT.

CDR3 sequence (DNA): TGTGCCAGCAGCCCCCGGGGGAGGAACTATGGCTACACCTTC. Translation: CASSPRGRNYGYTF. The V and J genes are TRBV9 and TRBJ1-2; TRBD1 is a possible D gene (5 bases). Trimming stripped 4 bases from V and 2 bases from J, with 12 bases between. The germline gives CDR1 SGDLS, CDR2 YYNGEE. CDR3 length equals 14 residues.